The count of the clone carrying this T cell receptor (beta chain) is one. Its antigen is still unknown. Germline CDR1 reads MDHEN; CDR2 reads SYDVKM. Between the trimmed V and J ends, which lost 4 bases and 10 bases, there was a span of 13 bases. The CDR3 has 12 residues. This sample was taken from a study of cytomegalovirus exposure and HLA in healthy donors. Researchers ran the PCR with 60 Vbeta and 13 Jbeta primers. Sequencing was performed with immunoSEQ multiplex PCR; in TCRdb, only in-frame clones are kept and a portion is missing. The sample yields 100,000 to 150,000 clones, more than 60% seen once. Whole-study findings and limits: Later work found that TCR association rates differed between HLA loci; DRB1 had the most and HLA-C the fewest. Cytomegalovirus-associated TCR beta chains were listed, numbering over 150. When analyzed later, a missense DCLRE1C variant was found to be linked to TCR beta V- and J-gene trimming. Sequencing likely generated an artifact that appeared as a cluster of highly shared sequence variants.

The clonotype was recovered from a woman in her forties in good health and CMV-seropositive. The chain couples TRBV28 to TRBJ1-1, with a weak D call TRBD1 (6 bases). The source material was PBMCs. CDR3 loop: CASSYRETTAFF. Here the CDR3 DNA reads TGTGCCAGCAGTTACAGGGAGACCACAGCTTTCTTT.